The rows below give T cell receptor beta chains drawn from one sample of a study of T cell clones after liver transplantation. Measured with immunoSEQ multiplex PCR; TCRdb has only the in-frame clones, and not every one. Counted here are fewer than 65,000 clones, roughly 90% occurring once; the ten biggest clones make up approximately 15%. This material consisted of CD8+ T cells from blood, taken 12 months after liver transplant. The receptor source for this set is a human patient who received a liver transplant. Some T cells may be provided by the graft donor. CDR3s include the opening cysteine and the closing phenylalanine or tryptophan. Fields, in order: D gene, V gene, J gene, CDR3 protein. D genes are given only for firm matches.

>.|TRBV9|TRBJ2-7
CASSVGSYEQYF
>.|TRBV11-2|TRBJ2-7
CASSSFSGTNYEQYF
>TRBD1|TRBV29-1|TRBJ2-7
CSVVGTGPYEQYF
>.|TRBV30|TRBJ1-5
CAWKDRDSNQPQHF
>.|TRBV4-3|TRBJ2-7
CASSQGIDYEQYF
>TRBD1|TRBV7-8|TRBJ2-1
CASSLVVAGQGFDEQFF
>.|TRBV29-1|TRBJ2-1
CSVRIGSSYNEQFF
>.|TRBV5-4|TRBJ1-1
CASSLYGPMNTEAFF
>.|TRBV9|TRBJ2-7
CASSVGSDLYEQYF
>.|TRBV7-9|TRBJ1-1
CASVGGYTEAFF
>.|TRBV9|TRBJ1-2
CASSVDEARNYGYTF
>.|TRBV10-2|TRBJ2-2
CASSEGNTGELFF
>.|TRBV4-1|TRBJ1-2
CASSQARGLRDGYTF
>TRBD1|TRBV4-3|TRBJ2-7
CASSQIGQASYEQYF
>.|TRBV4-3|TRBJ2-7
CASSQVEGEYEQYF
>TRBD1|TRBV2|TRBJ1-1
CASSSGTGAMDTEAFF
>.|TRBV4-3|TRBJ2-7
CASSQGAGSGYEQYF
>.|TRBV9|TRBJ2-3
CASTEGSAGHLLTDTQYF
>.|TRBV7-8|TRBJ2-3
CASSLGGPWGTDTQYF
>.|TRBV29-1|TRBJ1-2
CSVGQTLDGYTF
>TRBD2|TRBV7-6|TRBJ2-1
CASSLGLAGAYNEQFF